Each of the 18 T cell receptor beta chains below was sequenced from the same sample in a study of T-cell reconstitution after alpha-beta-depleted transplantation in children. Preparation of the TCRbeta library involved a method that used unique molecular identifiers. TCRdb redid the calling of the PCR reads with MiXCR, one entry per CDR3 protein. The data hold 640,000 or so distinct CDR3 sequences, with 15% to 20% observed a single time. The sample was PBMCs from the stem cell graft donor, taken from the stem cell graft. These receptors originate from a human donor who donated a stem cell graft to a child with acute myeloid leukemia.

The chain combines TRBV12-3 or TRBV12-4 with TRBJ2-2; D is perhaps TRBD2 (5 bases). Trimming removed 0 bases at V and 4 bases at J, with 9 bases between. The CDR3 has 15 amino acids. DNA of the CDR3: TGTGCCAGCAGTTTAGCGGACTCCCCCACCGGGGAGCTGTTTTTT. Translation gives CASSLADSPTGELFF.

The chain employs TRBV12-3 or TRBV12-4 and TRBJ2-2; the D is unclear. The CDR3 covers 15 residues. Trimming removed 3 bases at V and 6 bases at J, with 14 bases between. CDR3 bases: TGTGCCAGCAGTTTTGTGACCCGCCGACCCGGGGAGCTGTTTTTT. Translated: CASSFVTRRPGELFF.

This clonotype showed up just once. CDR3 in amino acids: CASRLAGANVLTF. CDR3 DNA sequence: TGTGCCAGCAGATTGGCTGGGGCCAACGTCCTGACTTTC. The chain combines TRBV6-1 with TRBJ2-6, with unresolved D. V lost 6 bases and J 2 bases, leaving 5 bases between the germline ends. CDR1 is MNHNS, CDR2 SASEGT, per germline. This CDR3 contains 13 residues.

This clonotype was observed many times. The chain couples TRBV15 to TRBJ2-7; D not certain. Germline V gives CDR1 LNHNV, CDR2 YYDKDF (reference sequence). The V gene lost 9 bases and the J gene lost 0 bases, with 15 bases spanning the gap. This CDR3 comprises 14 residues. The CDR3, as DNA: TGTGCCACAGAAAAACTACCGAGCTCCTACGAGCAGTACGTC. Residues: CATEKLPSSYEQYV.

V and J are TRBV20-1 and TRBJ2-5; D not resolved. Germline assignment: CDR1 DFQATT and CDR2 SNEGSKA (reference sequence). V lost 6 bases and J 1 base, leaving 18 bases between the germline ends. CDR3 length: 15 amino acids. The CDR3 region is CSAPLGWWGQETQYF. As DNA, the CDR3 is TGCAGTGCGCCCTTGGGGTGGTGGGGCCAAGAGACCCAGTACTTC.

The chain links TRBV7-8 to TRBJ1-2; D gene ambiguous. Germline V CDR1 and CDR2: SGHVS, FQNEAQ. The V and J ends lost 3 bases and 0 bases respectively, with 11 bases between them. The CDR3 is made up of 15 amino acids. CDR3 sequence (DNA): TGTGCCAGCAGCTTGGGTCGGCAACCTAACTATGGCTACACCTTC. Protein sequence: CASSLGRQPNYGYTF.

The J gene is TRBJ1-6, the V gene TRBV20-1; D is unresolved. V lost 1 base and J 7 bases, leaving 8 bases between the germline ends. The CDR3 contains 13 residues. CDR1 DFQATT and CDR2 SNEGSKA come from the germline V gene (reference sequence). The DNA for the CDR3 is TGCAGTGCTAGAGGGGCAGAGAATTCACCCCTCCACTTT. Amino acid sequence: CSARGAENSPLHF.

The table lists this clonotype with many counts. The chain recombines TRBV20-1 with TRBJ2-5; no definite D call. This CDR3 has 14 amino acids. CDR1 is DFQATT and CDR2 is SNEGSKA in the germline V gene (reference sequence). Between the trimmed V and J ends, which lost 3 bases and 0 bases, there was a span of 11 bases. CDR3 DNA sequence: TGCAGTGCTAGTATCGGTTTTTACCAAGAGACCCAGTACTTC. It yields the protein CSASIGFYQETQYF.

This clonotype occurred once. A much bigger clone sits one base away, suggesting this may be a read error. This chain uses TRBV7-9 with TRBJ2-7; TRBD2 might be the D (5 bases). The CDR3 loop spans 14 amino acids. Germline V CDR1 and CDR2: SEHNR, FQNEAQ (reference sequence). The CDR3 bases are TGTGCCAGCAGTTTAGCGCGAAGCTCCTGCGAGCAGTACTTC. This sequence encodes CASSLARSSCEQYF.

The chain joins TRBV9 to TRBJ2-1; TRBD2 aligns across 8 bases. The CDR3 consists of 15 residues. V was pared by 4 bases and J by 4 bases, with 7 bases of the junction left unmatched. The germline V gene has CDR1 SGDLS and CDR2 YYNGEE. CDR3 nucleotide sequence: TGTGCCAGCAGCCCCGGGGGGGCAGCTTACAATGAGCAGTTCTTC. As protein: CASSPGGAAYNEQFF.

This clonotype was seen more than once but under ten times. The chain recombines TRBV15 with TRBJ1-6, with D possibly being TRBD1 (6 bases). Germline values: CDR1 LNHNV, CDR2 YYDKDF (reference sequence). CDR3 size: 17 residues. Trimming cost V 2 bases and J 5 bases, with 16 bases left between them. The CDR3 coding sequence is TGTGCCACCAGCAGACCGGGGGGCTTGATGGATAATTCACCCCTCCACTTT. Amino acid sequence: CATSRPGGLMDNSPLHF.

This clonotype was detected many times. V is TRBV7-2 and J is TRBJ2-7; weak D call: TRBD2 (5 bases). V was clipped by 2 bases and J by 5 bases, with 10 bases between them. The germline V gene has CDR1 SGHTA and CDR2 FQGNSA. The CDR3 extends over 13 amino acids. The CDR3 DNA follows: TGTGCCAGCAGCTTAAGGACTGTTCACGAGCAGTACTTC. Translating gives CASSLRTVHEQYF.

This clonotype turned up a few times. The rearrangement joins TRBV12-3 or TRBV12-4 to TRBJ1-5, with 7 bases fitting TRBD1. This CDR3 is 14 amino acids long. V lost 5 bases, J lost 8 bases, and 9 bases stayed unmatched. The chain's CDR3 is CASSETGNVKPQHF. For the CDR3, the DNA is TGTGCCAGCAGTGAGACAGGGAATGTAAAGCCCCAGCATTTT.

The chain employs TRBV20-1 and TRBJ2-3; D remains ambiguous. Per the germline V gene, CDR1 is DFQATT and CDR2 is SNEGSKA (reference sequence). V dropped 2 bases and J dropped 1 base, with 13 bases sitting between them. CDR3 size: 15 residues. As DNA, the CDR3 is TGCAGTGCTAGAAACCGAATGGGCCGCACAGATACGCAGTATTTT. Its protein product is CSARNRMGRTDTQYF.

The sample holds many counts of this clonotype. This sequence joins TRBV12-3 or TRBV12-4 and TRBJ1-1; D may be TRBD1 (5 bases). Trimming shortened V by 3 bases and J by 0 bases, and 14 bases separated the two germline ends. This CDR3 has 16 residues. The CDR3 DNA reads as TGTGCCAGCAGTTTGGGGCAGGGAGGGATGAACACTGAAGCTTTCTTT. Translating gives CASSLGQGGMNTEAFF.

This clonotype was seen a few times. The CDR3 DNA sequence: TGCGCCAGCAGCTTAAACGTCGGGATCATTAAGTCCTACGAGCAGTACTTC. Translating gives CASSLNVGIIKSYEQYF. The rearrangement links TRBV5-1 to TRBJ2-7, with a weak D call TRBD2 (5 bases). The CDR3 length is 17 residues. Germline values: CDR1 SGHRS, CDR2 YFSETQ. The ends were cut back, 2 bases at V and 1 base at J, with 19 bases in the middle.

This clonotype was picked up many times. V gene TRBV20-1 combines with J gene TRBJ1-1; TRBD1 matches at 9 bases. CDR3 size: 17 residues. V was clipped by 6 bases and J by 4 bases; unmatched bases: 18. Germline-derived CDR1 and CDR2 are DFQATT and SNEGSKA (reference sequence). The CDR3: CSANPMRDRAWFTEAFF. The CDR3 nucleotides are TGCAGTGCCAACCCAATGAGGGACAGGGCCTGGTTCACTGAAGCTTTCTTT.

This clonotype was counted many times. The DNA for the CDR3 is TGCAGTGCTAGCCTCGGGACAGGGGCCGGGGAGCTGTTTTTT. Protein product: CSASLGTGAGELFF. V usage is TRBV20-1 and J usage is TRBJ2-2; the match to TRBD1 covers 10 bases. The CDR3 spans 14 residues. Germline loops: CDR1 DFQATT, CDR2 SNEGSKA (reference sequence). With 3 bases clipped from V and 6 bases from J, the junction kept 4 bases outside the gene matches.